Reported below is one T cell receptor beta chain. Its antigen is still unknown. This entry belongs to a study of OX40 agonist ivuxolimab in advanced cancers. Points from the study as a whole: Also showing low normalized T-cell clonal expansion were some of the nonresponders.

The trim removed 1 base at V and 7 bases at J, leaving 4 bases unmatched. CDR3 size: 13 residues. Germline V gene sequence: CDR1 SGDLS, CDR2 YYNGEE. The protocol was immunoSEQ multiplex PCR, while the TCRdb copy is restricted to in-frame clones and leaves out a portion. The sample lists 63,000 or so clones, around 90% occurring once. The chain combines TRBV9 with TRBJ1-1; TRBD1 aligns across 7 bases. The starting material was CD4+ or CD8+ T cells sorted from blood, obtained in a trial of the OX40 agonist ivuxolimab. The source is an adult with an advanced solid tumor such as melanoma, head and neck, liver or kidney cancer. For the CDR3, the DNA is TGTGCCAGCAGCGTATACGGGGACAGTGAAGCTTTCTTT. Translation: CASSVYGDSEAFF.